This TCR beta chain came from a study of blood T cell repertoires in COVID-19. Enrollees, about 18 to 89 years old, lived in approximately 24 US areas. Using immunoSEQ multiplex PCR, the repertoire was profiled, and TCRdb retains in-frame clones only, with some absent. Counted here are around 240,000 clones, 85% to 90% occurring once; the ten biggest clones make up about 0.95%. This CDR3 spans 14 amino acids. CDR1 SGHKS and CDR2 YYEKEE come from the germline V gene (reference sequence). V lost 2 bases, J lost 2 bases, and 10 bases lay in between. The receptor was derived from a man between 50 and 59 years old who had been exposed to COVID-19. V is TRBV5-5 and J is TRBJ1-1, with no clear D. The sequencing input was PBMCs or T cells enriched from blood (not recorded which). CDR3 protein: CASSLIVGNTEAFF. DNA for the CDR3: TGTGCCAGCAGCTTAATCGTTGGCAACACTGAAGCTTTCTTT.